A single sample gave rise to the 16 T cell receptor beta chains below, sequenced in a study of CD8+CD57+ T cells in acquired aplastic anemia. Genomic DNA, serving as template, underwent TCR beta VDJ and CDR3 profiling. TCRdb redid the calling of the reads with MiXCR, one entry per CDR3 protein. The top ten hold roughly 29% of the sample, which has about 120,000 distinct CDR3 sequences, 55% to 60% seen once. Patients sequenced had flow cytometry evidence of CD8+CD57+ cell expansion. The sequencing sample was made of sorted CD4+, CD8+, or CD8+CD57+ T cells (not recorded which) from PBMCs. Receptors originate from a human donor with aplastic anemia.

The chain recombines TRBV29-1 with TRBJ2-5; no firm D call. This CDR3 region has 13 residues. From germline, CDR1 is SQVTM and CDR2 ANQGSEA. V was pared by 5 bases and J by 0 bases, with 10 bases between. The CDR3 here is CSVIAGYQETQYF. For the CDR3, the DNA is TGCAGCGTTATAGCAGGCTACCAAGAGACCCAGTACTTC.

The J gene is TRBJ2-7, the V gene TRBV5-1; D is tentatively TRBD1 or TRBD2 (5 bases each). V was trimmed by 3 bases and J by 5 bases, leaving 15 bases between them. Germline assignment: CDR1 SGHRS and CDR2 YFSETQ. The CDR3 spans 14 residues. The CDR3 region is CASSSGMGLNEQYF. In nucleotides, the CDR3 is TGCGCCAGCAGCTCGGGAATGGGGCTAAACGAGCAGTACTTC.

This clonotype was seen only once. This chain links TRBV7-6 with TRBJ2-1; no clear D. V was cut by 1 base and J by 9 bases, with 4 bases left in between. Germline CDR1 is SGHVS and CDR2 is FNYEAQ. This CDR3 region has 11 residues. The chain's CDR3 is CASSLDAEQFF. CDR3 nucleotide sequence: TGTGCCAGCAGCTTAGATGCTGAGCAGTTCTTC.

This clonotype has only one observation. Since no conserved phenylalanine or tryptophan closes the CDR3, a read error is the likely cause. This rearrangement joins TRBV11-3 to TRBJ2-7; no clear D. V was pared by 5 bases and J by 3 bases, with 14 bases between. Germline V gives CDR1 SGHNT, CDR2 YENEEA. The CDR3 has 14 residues. The CDR3 bases are TGTGCCAGCAGCCCTGAAGGTGGAAGCTACGAGCAGTACCTC. Its protein product is CASSPEGGSYEQYL.

This clonotype was recorded many times. The chain recombines TRBV20-1 with TRBJ2-7; unclear D gene. Germline CDR1 DFQATT, CDR2 SNEGSKA (reference sequence). V dropped 4 bases and J dropped 3 bases, with 13 bases sitting between them. This CDR3 spans 13 amino acids. Here the CDR3 reads CSAKIKTGYEQYF. Written as DNA, the CDR3 is TGCAGTGCTAAAATCAAGACTGGCTACGAGCAGTACTTC.

The V gene is TRBV7-3, the J gene TRBJ2-7; 7 positions match TRBD2. This CDR3 is built from 15 residues. The V segment lost 4 bases and the J segment 6 bases; nucleotides outside the gene matches: 12. Looked up from germline, CDR1 is SGHTA and CDR2 is FQGTGA. CDR3 sequence (DNA): TGTGCCAGCAGCTCCCAGACGGGAGGAAGTACCGAGCAGTACTTC. This translates into CASSSQTGGSTEQYF.

This clonotype occurred many times. The rearrangement links TRBV19 to TRBJ1-2, with D possibly being TRBD1 (5 bases). V was cut by 3 bases and J by 6 bases, with 17 bases left in between. The CDR3 runs to 15 residues. Per the germline V gene, CDR1 is LNHDA and CDR2 is SQIVND (reference sequence). CDR3 amino acids: CASSMRGDHLNGYTF. Written as DNA, the CDR3 is TGTGCCAGTAGTATGAGAGGGGACCATCTTAATGGCTACACCTTC.

This clonotype was recorded only once. V usage is TRBV15 and J usage is TRBJ1-3; D call uncertain. V lost 3 bases and J lost 0, with 9 bases in between. Per the germline V gene, CDR1 is LNHNV and CDR2 is YYDKDF (reference sequence). The CDR3 consists of 15 residues. Here the CDR3 reads CATSSSPASGNTIYF. The CDR3 coding sequence is TGTGCCACCAGCAGCTCCCCCGCCTCTGGAAACACCATATATTTT.

This clonotype has ten or more counts. J is TRBJ1-1 and V is TRBV6-1; no definite D call. CDR3 length: 14 amino acids. CDR1 and CDR2 from the germline V gene are MNHNS and SASEGT. The V and J ends lost 7 bases and 5 bases respectively, with 17 bases between them. The DNA of the CDR3 is TGTGCCAGCATGGTAGGGCCTTATCGGACTGAAGCTTTCTTT. Its protein is CASMVGPYRTEAFF.

The rearrangement links TRBV7-9 to TRBJ2-7; 7 bases fit TRBD1. Germline CDR1 reads SEHNR; CDR2 reads FQNEAQ (reference sequence). The J segment lost 0 bases and the V segment lost 4 bases, leaving 6 bases of the junction unmatched. The CDR3 totals 15 residues. The CDR3 protein is CASSSGTVSSYEQYF. The DNA for the CDR3 is TGTGCCAGCAGCTCCGGGACAGTTAGCTCCTACGAGCAGTACTTC.

This clonotype was observed many times. The CDR3 spells CASSLGGLTDTQYF. CDR3 DNA: TGTGCCAGCAGCTTAGGTGGCCTCACAGATACGCAGTATTTT. V is TRBV7-9 and J is TRBJ2-3; D unclear. Looked up from germline, CDR1 is SEHNR and CDR2 is FQNEAQ (reference sequence). Deletions cut 1 base from V and 2 bases from J, with 7 bases between. This CDR3 is built from 14 residues.

The V call is TRBV24-1, the J call TRBJ1-2; D is possibly TRBD1 (5 bases). Germline CDR1 KGHDR, CDR2 SFDVKD. Trimming took off 3 bases at V and 6 bases at J, with 16 bases between the two ends. The CDR3 has 15 residues. The CDR3 sequence: CATSDPLDRHDGYTF. CDR3 DNA: TGTGCCACCAGTGATCCTCTCGACAGACACGATGGCTACACCTTC.

The chain uses TRBV29-1 and TRBJ2-3; no definite D call. Germline CDR1 is SQVTM and CDR2 is ANQGSEA. V lost 7 bases, J lost 5 bases, and 13 bases lay in between. This CDR3 region has 12 residues. The CDR3 DNA is TGCAGCGGCGCGAAAGGTAGAGATACGCAGTATTTT. This translates into CSGAKGRDTQYF.

This chain uses TRBV19 with TRBJ2-3; TRBD1 is a possible D gene (7 bases). Germline assignment: CDR1 LNHDA and CDR2 SQIVND (reference sequence). CDR3 length: 13 amino acids. V gave up 10 bases and J gave up 6 bases, with 17 bases separating them. The CDR3 is CATTTGTADTQYF. In DNA form, the CDR3 reads TGTGCCACTACGACAGGGACTGCGGATACGCAGTATTTT.

By share, this clonotype counts as medium-sized. The J gene is TRBJ2-5, the V gene TRBV10-3; the match to TRBD1 covers 8 bases. J gave up 0 bases and V 5 bases, and 2 bases lay outside the gene matches. Germline loops: CDR1 ENHRY, CDR2 SYGVKD. The CDR3 has 14 amino acids. CDR3: CAISMTGDQETQYF. Written as DNA, the CDR3 is TGTGCCATCAGTATGACAGGGGACCAAGAGACCCAGTACTTC.

In its sample, this clonotype was seen once. This chain uses TRBV19 with TRBJ2-3; tentative D call: TRBD2 (6 bases). Trimming left V 1 base short and J 5 bases short, with 7 bases between. CDR3 length equals 13 residues. Per germline, CDR1 LNHDA and CDR2 SQIVND (reference sequence). CDR3 nucleotide sequence: TGTGCCAGTAGTATAGGGGGGGTAGATACGCAGTATTTT. It codes for CASSIGGVDTQYF.